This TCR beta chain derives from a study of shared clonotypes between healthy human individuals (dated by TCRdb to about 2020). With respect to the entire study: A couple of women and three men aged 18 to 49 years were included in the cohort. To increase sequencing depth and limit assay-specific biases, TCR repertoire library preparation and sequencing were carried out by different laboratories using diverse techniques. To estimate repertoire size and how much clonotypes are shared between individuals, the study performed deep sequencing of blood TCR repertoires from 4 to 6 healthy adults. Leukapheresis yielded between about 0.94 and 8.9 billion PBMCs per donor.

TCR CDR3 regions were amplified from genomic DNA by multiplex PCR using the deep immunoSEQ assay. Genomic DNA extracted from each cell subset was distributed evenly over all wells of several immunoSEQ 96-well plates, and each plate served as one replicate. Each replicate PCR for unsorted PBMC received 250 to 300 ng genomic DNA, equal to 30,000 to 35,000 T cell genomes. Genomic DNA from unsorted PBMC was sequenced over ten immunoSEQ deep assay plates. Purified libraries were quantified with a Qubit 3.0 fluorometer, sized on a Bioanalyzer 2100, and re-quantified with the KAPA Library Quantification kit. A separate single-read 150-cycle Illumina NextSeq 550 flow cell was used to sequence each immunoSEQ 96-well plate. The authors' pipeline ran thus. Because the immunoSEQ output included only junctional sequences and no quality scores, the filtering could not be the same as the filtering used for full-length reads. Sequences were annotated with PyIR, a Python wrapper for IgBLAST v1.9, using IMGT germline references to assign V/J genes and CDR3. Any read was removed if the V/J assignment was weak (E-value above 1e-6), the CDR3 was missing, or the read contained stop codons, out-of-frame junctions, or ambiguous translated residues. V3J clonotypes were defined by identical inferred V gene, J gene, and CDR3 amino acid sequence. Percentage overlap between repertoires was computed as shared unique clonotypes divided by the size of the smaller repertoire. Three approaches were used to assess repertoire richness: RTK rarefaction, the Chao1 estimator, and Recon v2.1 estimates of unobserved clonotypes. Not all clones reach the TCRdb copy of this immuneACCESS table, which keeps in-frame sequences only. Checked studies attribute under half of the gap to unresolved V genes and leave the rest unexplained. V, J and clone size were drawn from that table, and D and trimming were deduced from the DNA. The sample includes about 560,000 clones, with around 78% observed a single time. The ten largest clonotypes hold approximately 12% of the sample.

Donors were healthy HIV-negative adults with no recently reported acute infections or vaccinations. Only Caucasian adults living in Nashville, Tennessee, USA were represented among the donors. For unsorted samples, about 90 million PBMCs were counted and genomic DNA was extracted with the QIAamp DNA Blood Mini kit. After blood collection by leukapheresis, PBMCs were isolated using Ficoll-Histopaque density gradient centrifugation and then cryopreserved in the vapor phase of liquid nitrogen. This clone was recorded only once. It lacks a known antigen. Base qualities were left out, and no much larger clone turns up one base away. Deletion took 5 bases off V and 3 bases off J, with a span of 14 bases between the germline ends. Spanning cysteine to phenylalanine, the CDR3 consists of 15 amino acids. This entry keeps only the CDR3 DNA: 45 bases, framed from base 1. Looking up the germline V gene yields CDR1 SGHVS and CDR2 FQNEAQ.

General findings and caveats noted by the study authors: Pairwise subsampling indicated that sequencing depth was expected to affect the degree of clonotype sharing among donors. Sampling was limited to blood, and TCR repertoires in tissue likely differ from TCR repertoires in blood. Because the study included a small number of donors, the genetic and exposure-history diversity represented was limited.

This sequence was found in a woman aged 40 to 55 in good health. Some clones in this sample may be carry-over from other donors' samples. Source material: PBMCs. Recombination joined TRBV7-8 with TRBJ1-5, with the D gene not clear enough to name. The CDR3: CASSQGRSDNQPQHF. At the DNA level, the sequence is TGTGCCAGCAGCCAAGGTCGCAGTGACAATCAGCCCCAGCATTTT. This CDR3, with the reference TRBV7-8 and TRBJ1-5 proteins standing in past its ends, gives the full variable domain GAGVSQSPRYKVAKRGQDVALRCDPISGHVSLFWYQQALGQGPEFLTYFQNEAQLDKSGLPSDRFFAERPEGSVSTLKIQRTQQEDSAVYLCASSQGRSDNQPQHFGDGTRLSIL.